Below, one T cell receptor beta chain is given with its context. The antigen remains unidentified. Investigators reverse transcribed all isolated RNA, so they sequenced expressed TCRB transcripts. Using immunoSEQ multiplex PCR, the repertoire was profiled, and TCRdb retains in-frame clones only, with some absent. Of around 150,000 clones in the sample, 9% to 10% were seen once. The data originate from a study of beta chain features in type 1 diabetes. Whole-study findings and limits: Shorter TCRB CDR3s, moderately but significantly so, were found in Type 1 diabetes patients in all four CD4+ subsets.

V shed 4 bases, J shed 2 bases, and the junction held 5 bases outside the gene matches. The CDR3 spans 16 residues. The germline CDR1 and CDR2 sequences are KGHSH and LQKENI. The J gene is TRBJ2-3, the V gene TRBV18; 11 nucleotides line up with TRBD2. Sequencing was done on a sample of central memory CD4+ T cells from blood. This TCR was recovered from a woman aged 30 to 39 with type 1 diabetes. The CDR3, as DNA: TGTGCCAGCTCACAAAAGACTAGCGGGATCACAGATACGCAGTATTTT. Amino acids: CASSQKTSGITDTQYF.